This TCR beta chain stems from a study of PD-L1 blockade in urothelial cancer. At the level of the study: Patients took up atezolizumab in the mid-2010s at 1,200 mg intravenously every 3 weeks. Earlier, patients had received 0 to 3 chemotherapy regimens. Samples came from 3 weeks, at the second dose, and 6 weeks into treatment.

The repertoire was sequenced with immunoSEQ multiplex PCR; TCRdb's copy has only in-frame clones and lacks some. The data contain 45,000 or so clones, about nine tenths of them singletons. Every patient provided from 1 to 8 samples, collected pretreatment and on-treatment. Sequencing was performed on PBMCs, taken around atezolizumab (anti-PD-L1) treatment. The receptor comes from a man of 80 years or more with urothelial cancer.

The CDR3 DNA reads as TGTGCCAGCAGGGCGACGGGACAAAGAAGAAACACCATATATTTT. It yields the protein CASRATGQRRNTIYF. The rearrangement uses TRBV6-5 and TRBJ1-3, with D possibly TRBD1 on 6 matching bases. V lost 6 bases to trimming and J lost 5 bases, with 17 bases between them. The CDR3 length is 15 residues. In germline, CDR1 is MNHEY, CDR2 SVGAGI.